These 10 T cell receptor beta chains share one sample of origin, sequenced in a study of human T cells and chemical hapten exposure. Noted time point: pre-sensitization, week 0. Treatment reported: therapeutic diphenylcyclopropenone sensitization with weekly scalp DPC. Using its own MiXCR run on the RACE reads, TCRdb lists one record per CDR3 protein. The sample has more than 80,000 distinct CDR3 sequences, roughly 12% seen once. Sequencing used whole blood, obtained in connection with sensitization to the hapten diphenylcyclopropenone (DPC). The receptors here all came from a woman in her fifties or sixties with alopecia areata. Some clones in this sample may be carry-over from other donors' samples.

The chain uses TRBV20-1 and TRBJ2-3; no clear D gene. V was clipped by 3 bases and J by 0 bases, with 10 bases between them. Per the germline V gene, CDR1 is DFQATT and CDR2 is SNEGSKA (reference sequence). The CDR3 extends over 14 amino acids. In DNA form, the CDR3 reads TGCAGTGCTAGGGGGTCGACTAGCACAGATACGCAGTATTTT. Translating gives CSARGSTSTDTQYF.

This clonotype was counted between two and nine times. The chain is built from TRBV28 and TRBJ1-3, with 8 bases fitting TRBD1. CDR1 and CDR2 (germline): MDHEN, SYDVKM. V was clipped by 5 bases and J by 0 bases; unmatched bases: 6. This CDR3 comprises 16 residues. CDR3 residues: CASSAPRGPSGNTIYF. CDR3 nucleotides: TGTGCCAGCAGTGCGCCCAGGGGGCCCTCTGGAAACACCATATATTTT.

The V call is TRBV4-1, the J call TRBJ1-6; D not certain. Germline CDR1 MGHRA, CDR2 YSYEKL. Trimming cost V 1 base and J 9 bases, with 19 bases left between them. The CDR3 covers 17 residues. CDR3 sequence: CASSQAGSGFLFSPLHF. For the CDR3, the DNA is TGCGCCAGCAGCCAAGCTGGGTCGGGTTTCCTGTTTTCACCCCTCCACTTT.

The V gene is TRBV11-3, the J gene TRBJ2-3; 12 bases are shared with TRBD2. This CDR3 is 15 amino acids long. The V segment lost 4 bases and the J segment 2 bases; nucleotides outside the gene matches: 1. Germline V gene sequence: CDR1 SGHNT, CDR2 YENEEA. This CDR3 is CASSWTSGVTDTQYF. CDR3 DNA sequence: TGTGCCAGCAGCTGGACTAGCGGGGTCACAGATACGCAGTATTTT.

The table lists this clonotype with a few counts. The V and J genes are TRBV24-1 and TRBJ1-2, with 9 bases aligning to TRBD1. In germline, CDR1 is KGHDR, CDR2 SFDVKD. After removal of 4 bases from V and 3 bases from J, the junction contained 8 bases not matched to a gene. This CDR3 has 16 amino acids. The CDR3 nucleotides read TGTGCCACCAGTGAATCCGCACAGGGGGCCGACTATGGCTACACCTTC. Translating it yields CATSESAQGADYGYTF.

V is TRBV18 and J is TRBJ1-4; 7 positions match TRBD1. The CDR3 has 15 amino acids. V trimming: 6 bases; J trimming: 8 bases; junction bases outside the gene matches: 12. Germline values: CDR1 KGHSH, CDR2 LQKENI. Here the CDR3 DNA reads TGTGCCAGCTCCCGAGGGGGCACAGGACGGGAAAAACTGTTTTTT. Residues: CASSRGGTGREKLFF.

This clonotype was seen many times. V usage is TRBV7-9 and J usage is TRBJ2-3; D gene unclear. The CDR3 totals 10 residues. Germline-derived CDR1 and CDR2 are SEHNR and FQNEAQ (reference sequence). V was trimmed by 5 bases and J by 5 bases, leaving 2 bases between them. Here the CDR3 reads CASSGDTQYF. The CDR3 DNA sequence: TGTGCCAGCAGCGGAGATACGCAGTATTTT.

This clonotype was observed a few times. V gene TRBV6-1 combines with J gene TRBJ2-7; the match to TRBD1 covers 8 bases. The CDR3 spans 15 residues. J gave up 1 base and V 2 bases, and 4 bases lay outside the gene matches. The germline gives CDR1 MNHNS, CDR2 SASEGT. CDR3 sequence (DNA): TGTGCCAGCAGTGAACGGGACAGGATTTCCTACGAGCAGTACTTC. As protein: CASSERDRISYEQYF.

The chain uses TRBV20-1 and TRBJ1-1; D may be TRBD1 (5 bases). CDR3 length equals 14 residues. Looked up from germline, CDR1 is DFQATT and CDR2 is SNEGSKA (reference sequence). With 5 bases removed from V and 1 base from J, the gap between germline ends came to 14 bases. The CDR3 protein is CSASNPGGNTEAFF. DNA of the CDR3: TGCAGTGCTTCAAATCCGGGGGGGAACACTGAAGCTTTCTTT.

This clonotype was seen more than once but under ten times. The J gene is TRBJ2-4, the V gene TRBV7-2; 8 bases line up with TRBD2. V lost 4 bases to trimming and J lost 13 bases; unmatched junction nucleotides: 3. Germline V gene lookup returns CDR1 SGHTA and CDR2 FQGNSA. This CDR3 has 11 amino acids. The CDR3 DNA is TGTGCCAGCAGCTATAGCGGGGCACAGTACTTC. Its protein is CASSYSGAQYF. The complete variable domain, with remaining parts taken from reference TRBV7-2 and TRBJ2-4, reads GAGVSQSPSNKVTEKGKDVELRCDPISGHTALYWYRQSLGQGLEFLIYFQGNSAPDKSGLPSDRFSAERTGGSVSTLTIQRTQQEDSAVYLCASSYSGAQYFGAGTRLSVL.